The rows below give T cell receptor beta chains drawn from one sample of a study of shared clonotypes between healthy human individuals. The method was immunoSEQ multiplex PCR; TCRdb's version includes in-frame clones alone and lacks a portion of them. The profile shows about 510,000 clones, 90% to 96% of them singletons. Sequenced material: naive CD4+ T cells sorted from blood. The receptors stem from a woman aged 25-40 years in good health. Both conserved end residues are part of each CDR3. Each record gives: D gene, V gene, J gene, clone size, CDR3 DNA, CDR3 protein. The D gene is left open where the match is weak. Clone size, where shown, is once, few, many, or a class for clones that have expanded.

>-|TRBV2|TRBJ1-2|-
TGTGCCAGCAGTGAATGGCAGGAGGGTTATGGCTACACCTTC
CASSEWQEGYGYTF
>-|TRBV7-9|TRBJ2-1|-
TGTGCCAGCAGCTTAGTAGGGGGGGCGATCAATGAGCAGTTCTTC
CASSLVGGAINEQFF
>TRBD2|TRBV6-4|TRBJ2-1|-
TGTGCCAGCACCCGTCCCAAGCGGGAGCGGTACAATGAGCAGTTCTTC
CASTRPKRERYNEQFF
>-|TRBV10-2|TRBJ2-2|-
TGCGCCAGCACGGTTGACCAGGAGACCGGGGAGCTGTTTTTT
CASTVDQETGELFF
>-|TRBV11-3|TRBJ2-1|-
TGTGCCAGCAGCCCCGGGACTGGAGCCTACAATGAGCAGTTCTTC
CASSPGTGAYNEQFF
>TRBD2|TRBV5-1|TRBJ2-7|-
TGCGCCAGCAGCTTGGAACCGGGACTAGTGTACGAGCAGTACTTC
CASSLEPGLVYEQYF
>TRBD2|TRBV6-5|TRBJ2-1|-
TGTGCCAGCAGTTCCCGGACTAGCGGAACCTACAATGAGCAGTTCTTC
CASSSRTSGTYNEQFF
>-|TRBV9|TRBJ2-3|-
TGTGCCAGCAGCCCTTCGACTAGTCGGGTGACAGATACGCAGTATTTT
CASSPSTSRVTDTQYF
>TRBD1|TRBV27|TRBJ1-5|-
TGTGCCAGCAGTCCGAACACCGGGACAGGGGGGATCCTTAGCAATCAGCCCCAGCATTTT
CASSPNTGTGGILSNQPQHF
>-|TRBV29-1|TRBJ1-2|-
TGCAGCGTTGATGTGGTTTATGGCTACACCTTC
CSVDVVYGYTF
>-|TRBV7-2|TRBJ1-1|once
TGTGCCAGCAGCTTAACCCCCTTTGAGACTTTCTTT
CASSLTPFETFF
>TRBD2|TRBV7-9|TRBJ2-7|-
TGTGCCAGCAGCTCCGGGACTAGCAGAGGCTACGAGCAGTACTTC
CASSSGTSRGYEQYF
>-|TRBV5-1|TRBJ1-5|-
TGCGCCAGCAGAGAGGCGGGGGATAGCAATCAGCCCCAGCATTTT
CASREAGDSNQPQHF
>TRBD2|TRBV27|TRBJ2-7|-
TGTGCCAGCAGGACTAGCGGAAACTACGAGCAGTACTTC
CASRTSGNYEQYF
>-|TRBV5-1|TRBJ2-5|-
TGCGCCAGCAGCCCTGTAGGGGCAGGGGCACAAGAGACCCAGTACTTC
CASSPVGAGAQETQYF
>-|TRBV10-3|TRBJ2-1|-
TGTGCCATCAGTGACCCAAGCAGGGGAGGGGAGTTCTTC
CAISDPSRGGEFF
>-|TRBV2|TRBJ1-1|-
TGTGCCAGCAGTCCGGGCGGGAACACTGAAGCTTTCTTT
CASSPGGNTEAFF
>TRBD2|TRBV10-2|TRBJ2-5|-
TGCGCCAGCAGTGAAGAGCGGGAGCGGACCCAGTACTTC
CASSEERERTQYF
>-|TRBV14|TRBJ2-7|-
TGTGCCAGCAGCCGAGTCACAGATTCCTACGAGCAGTACTTC
CASSRVTDSYEQYF
>-|TRBV28|TRBJ2-7|-
TGTGCCAGCAGTCCCGGAGTGTTCCCAAGCCTCTACGAGCAGTACTTC
CASSPGVFPSLYEQYF
>-|TRBV6-1|TRBJ1-3|-
TGTGCCAGCAGTCAAGGAAACACCATATATTTT
CASSQGNTIYF
>-|TRBV10-2|TRBJ1-5|-
TGCGCCAGCAGTGAGAAGGGGTCGCGGCCCCAGCATTTT
CASSEKGSRPQHF
>-|TRBV18|TRBJ2-3|-
TGTGCCAGCTCACCATCATCACTTGTCGCAGATACGCAGTATTTT
CASSPSSLVADTQYF
>TRBD2|TRBV7-8|TRBJ2-3|-
TGTGCCAGCAGCTTATCGCTAGCGGGAGGTCCCACAGATACGCAGTATTTT
CASSLSLAGGPTDTQYF
>TRBD1|TRBV6-6|TRBJ1-4|-
TGTGCCAGCAGTTACGGGGGACAGAACCAAAAACTGTTTTTT
CASSYGGQNQKLFF
>-|TRBV18|TRBJ2-1|-
TGTGCCAGCTCACCCCTCAAGGGAGTAGATGAGCAGTTCTTC
CASSPLKGVDEQFF